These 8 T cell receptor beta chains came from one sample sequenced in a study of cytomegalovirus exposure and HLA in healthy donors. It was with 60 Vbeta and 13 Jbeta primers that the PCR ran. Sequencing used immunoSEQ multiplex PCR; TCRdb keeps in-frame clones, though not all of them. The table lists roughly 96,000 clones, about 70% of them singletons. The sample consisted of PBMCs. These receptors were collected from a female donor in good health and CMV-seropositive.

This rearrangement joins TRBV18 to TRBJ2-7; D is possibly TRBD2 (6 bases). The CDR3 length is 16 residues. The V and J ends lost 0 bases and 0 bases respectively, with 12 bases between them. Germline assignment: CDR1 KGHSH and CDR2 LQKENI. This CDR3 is CASSPPVLGGSYEQYF. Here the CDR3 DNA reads TGTGCCAGCTCACCACCGGTGCTGGGAGGCTCCTACGAGCAGTACTTC.

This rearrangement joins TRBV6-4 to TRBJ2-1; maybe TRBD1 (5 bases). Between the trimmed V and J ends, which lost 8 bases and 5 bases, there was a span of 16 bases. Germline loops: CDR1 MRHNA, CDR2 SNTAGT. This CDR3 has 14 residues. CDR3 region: CASAIEDMHNEQFF. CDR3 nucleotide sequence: TGTGCCAGCGCGATCGAGGACATGCACAATGAGCAGTTCTTC.

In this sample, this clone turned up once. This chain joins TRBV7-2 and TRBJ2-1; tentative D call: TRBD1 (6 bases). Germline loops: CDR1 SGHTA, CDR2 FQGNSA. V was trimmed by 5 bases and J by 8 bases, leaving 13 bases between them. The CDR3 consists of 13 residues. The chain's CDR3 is CASSPEAGDEQFF. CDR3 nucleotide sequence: TGTGCCAGCAGCCCCGAGGCAGGGGATGAGCAGTTCTTC.

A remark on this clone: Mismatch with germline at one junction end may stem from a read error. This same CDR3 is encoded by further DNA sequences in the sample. This CDR3 reads CASSLLAGGQETQYF. The CDR3 nucleotides read TGTGCTAGCAGCTTACTAGCGGGGGGGCAAGAGACCCAGTACTTC. V gene TRBV7-7 combines with J gene TRBJ2-5; 13 positions match TRBD2. Germline CDR1 reads SSHAT; CDR2 reads FNYEAQ (reference sequence). The CDR3 has 15 amino acids. Full variable domain (remainder filled in from reference TRBV7-7 and TRBJ2-5): GAGVSQSPRYKVTKRGQDVTLRCDPISSHATLYWYQQALGQGPEFLTYFNYEAQPDKSGLPSDRFSAERPEGSISTLTIQRTEQRDSAMYRCASSLLAGGQETQYFGPGTRLLVL.

The CDR3 spells CASSWPGAGEKLFF. CDR3 sequence (DNA): TGTGCCAGCAGTTGGCCAGGGGCTGGTGAAAAACTGTTTTTT. The V call is TRBV28, the J call TRBJ1-4; a weak D match, TRBD1 (6 bases). V was cut by 4 bases and J by 7 bases, with 13 bases left in between. Germline lookup yields CDR1 MDHEN and CDR2 SYDVKM. The CDR3 runs to 14 residues.

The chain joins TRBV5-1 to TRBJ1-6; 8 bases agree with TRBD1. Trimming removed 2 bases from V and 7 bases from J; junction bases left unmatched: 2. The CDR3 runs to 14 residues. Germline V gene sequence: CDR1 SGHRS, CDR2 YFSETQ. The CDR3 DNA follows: TGCGCCAGCAGCTTTCAGGGGGCGAATTCACCCCTCCACTTT. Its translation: CASSFQGANSPLHF. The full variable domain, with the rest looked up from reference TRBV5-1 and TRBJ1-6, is KAGVTQTPRYLIKTRGQQVTLSCSPISGHRSVSWYQQTPGQGLQFLFEYFSETQRNKGNFPGRFSGRQFSNSRSEMNVSTLELGDSALYLCASSFQGANSPLHFGNGTRLTVT.

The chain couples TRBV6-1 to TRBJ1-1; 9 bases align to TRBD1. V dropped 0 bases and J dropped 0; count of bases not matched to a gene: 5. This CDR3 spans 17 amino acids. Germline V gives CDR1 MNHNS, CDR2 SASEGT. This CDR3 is CASSEAPGQGMNTEAFF. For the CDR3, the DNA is TGTGCCAGCAGTGAAGCGCCAGGACAGGGGATGAACACTGAAGCTTTCTTT.

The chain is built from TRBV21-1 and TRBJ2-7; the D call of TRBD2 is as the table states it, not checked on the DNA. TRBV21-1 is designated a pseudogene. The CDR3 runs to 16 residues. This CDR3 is CASSPRWWVRGGEQYF. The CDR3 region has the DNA TGTGCCAGCAGCCCTCGTTGGTGGGTGAGGGGGGGCGAGCAGTACTTC.